Sequencing of this TCR beta chain was carried out in a study of fetal regulatory T cell absence and autoimmunity. From germline, CDR1 is SEHNR and CDR2 FQNEAQ (reference sequence). CDR3 size: 14 residues. V dropped 3 bases and J dropped 7 bases, with 13 bases sitting between them. TCRdb's table, derived via immunoSEQ multiplex PCR, lists solely in-frame clones and lacks some. The sample lists roughly 95,000 clones, roughly 70% seen once, with 2% in the top ten. Sequences were obtained from pancreas tissue. The chain recombines TRBV7-9 with TRBJ2-1; D gene unclear. The receptor was isolated from a male donor with IPEX syndrome. The CDR3 sequence: CASSLISLHNEQFF. The CDR3 DNA is TGTGCCAGCAGCTTGATCTCCCTTCATAATGAGCAGTTCTTC.